One sample yielded the 24 T cell receptor beta chains listed below, sequenced in a study of identical twins. In TCRdb, the 5' RACE reads were re-called with MiXCR into one record per CDR3 protein. Of fewer than 500,000 distinct CDR3 sequences detected, approximately 24% appear once; the ten largest clones hold 2.9%. The sample was also linked to a second study, of T cells expressing NK-cell markers.

Sequences were obtained from CD4+ T cells sorted from blood. The origin of the receptors is a woman in her late teens or twenties in good health.

This clonotype came up many times. V and J are TRBV6-5 and TRBJ1-1; D perhaps matches TRBD1 (5 bases). This CDR3 is 13 amino acids long. The V and J ends lost 2 bases and 5 bases respectively, with 9 bases between them. Germline CDR1 and CDR2: MNHEY and SVGAGI. This CDR3 reads CASSYGGRTEAFF. In DNA form, the CDR3 reads TGTGCCAGCAGTTACGGGGGGAGGACTGAAGCTTTCTTT.

The chain is built from TRBV27 and TRBJ2-7; D is perhaps TRBD1 (5 bases). In germline, CDR1 is MNHEY, CDR2 SMNVEV (reference sequence). There are 14 residues in the CDR3. Trimming stripped 0 bases from V and 2 bases from J, with 8 bases between. CDR3 nucleotides: TGTGCCAGCAGTTTATCTCGACAGACCTACGAGCAGTACTTC. This gives the protein CASSLSRQTYEQYF.

The rearrangement links TRBV6-6 to TRBJ2-1; a possible D gene is TRBD2 (5 bases). The germline V and J ends were trimmed by 5 bases and 4 bases, with 9 bases remaining between them. This CDR3 is built from 13 residues. Germline lookup yields CDR1 MNHNY and CDR2 SVGAGI (reference sequence). For the CDR3, the DNA is TGTGCCAGCAGTAAACGGACTTACAATGAGCAGTTCTTC. Translated, it gives CASSKRTYNEQFF.

The gene calls are TRBV20-1 and TRBJ2-1, with TRBD2 as a possible D gene (6 bases). Germline values: CDR1 DFQATT, CDR2 SNEGSKA (reference sequence). Trimming stripped 4 bases from V and 10 bases from J, with 26 bases between. The length of the CDR3 is 16 residues. The CDR3 DNA reads as TGCAGTGCTAAGGTGCCCGGGAGACGGACGTGGGTGGAGCAGTTCTTC. It is translated as CSAKVPGRRTWVEQFF.

This chain uses TRBV6-2 or TRBV6-3 with TRBJ2-5; possibly TRBD1 for D (5 bases). The CDR3 consists of 15 residues. V lost 5 bases and J lost 7, with 20 bases in between. CDR1 is MNHEY, CDR2 SVGEGT, per germline. The CDR3 region is CASSPRQTLRGTQYF. CDR3 bases: TGTGCCAGCAGTCCGAGACAGACCCTCCGCGGGACCCAGTACTTC.

This clonotype was observed a handful of times. The V and J genes are TRBV2 and TRBJ1-4; D not certain. This CDR3 has 12 residues. The V end lost 6 bases, the J end lost 8 bases, and 10 bases lay between the germline ends. CDR1 and CDR2 (germline): SNHLY, FYNNEI. The CDR3 here is CASSFSREKLFF. The CDR3, as DNA: TGTGCCAGCAGCTTTAGCCGAGAAAAACTGTTTTTT.

The J gene is TRBJ1-1, the V gene TRBV20-1; TRBD1 matches at 8 bases. V lost 6 bases, J lost 10 bases, and 13 bases stayed unmatched. This CDR3 contains 13 residues. The V gene's germline CDR1 is DFQATT and CDR2 SNEGSKA (reference sequence). The CDR3 DNA reads TGCAGTGCCCAGACAGGGGCAGGTTGGGGAGCTTTCTTT. Translating it yields CSAQTGAGWGAFF.

This clonotype was found a few times. The rearrangement uses TRBV29-1 and TRBJ2-3; D is undetermined. V shed 1 base and J shed 0 bases, with 8 bases lying between them. CDR1 SQVTM and CDR2 ANQGSEA come from the germline V gene. This CDR3 is 14 amino acids long. The CDR3 spells CSVEGQQSTDTQYF. Here the CDR3 DNA reads TGCAGCGTTGAAGGGCAACAGAGCACAGATACGCAGTATTTT.

At least ten counts were recorded for this clonotype. The rearrangement links TRBV7-6 to TRBJ2-7; 7 bases agree with TRBD1. V lost 5 bases and J lost 2; bases outside the gene matches: 6. Germline V lookup: CDR1 SGHVS, CDR2 FNYEAQ. This CDR3 has 14 amino acids. The CDR3 region is CASSHPDRAYEQYF. The CDR3 DNA reads as TGTGCCAGCAGCCATCCCGACAGGGCCTACGAGCAGTACTTC.

This clonotype was seen a handful of times. This chain uses TRBV20-1 with TRBJ2-1, with a possible D match to TRBD1 (6 bases). Germline CDR1 and CDR2: DFQATT and SNEGSKA (reference sequence). The V end was cut by 5 bases, the J end by 0 bases, with 14 bases between. CDR3 size: 15 residues. The CDR3 here is CSAHGQQSSYNEQFF. Here the CDR3 DNA reads TGCAGTGCTCACGGACAGCAGAGCTCCTACAATGAGCAGTTCTTC.

At least ten counts were recorded for this clonotype. J is TRBJ2-2 and V is TRBV7-2; no clear D gene. V lost 7 bases to trimming and J lost 8 bases, with 11 bases between them. The germline V gene has CDR1 SGHTA and CDR2 FQGNSA. The CDR3 length is 12 residues. The CDR3: CASIEIAGELFF. The CDR3 DNA reads as TGTGCCAGCATAGAGATCGCGGGGGAGCTGTTTTTT.

The table lists this clonotype with a few counts. V and J are TRBV5-1 and TRBJ1-1; D gene uncertain. V was shortened by 2 bases and J by 2 bases, with 7 bases between the two germline ends. The CDR3 totals 13 residues. The germline CDR1 and CDR2 sequences are SGHRS and YFSETQ. The CDR3 sequence is CASSFQINTEAFF. In DNA, the CDR3 is TGCGCCAGCAGCTTCCAGATAAACACTGAAGCTTTCTTT.

CDR3 region: CASSHGLAESYEQYF. The DNA for the CDR3 is TGTGCCAGCAGCCATGGACTAGCGGAATCCTACGAGCAGTACTTC. The chain carries TRBV11-3 and TRBJ2-7; 10 bases agree with TRBD2. V was pared by 5 bases and J by 1 base, with 5 bases of the junction left unmatched. The CDR3 totals 15 residues. Germline CDR1 reads SGHNT; CDR2 reads YENEEA.

The chain is built from TRBV20-1 and TRBJ2-5; 9 nucleotides align to TRBD1. Germline values: CDR1 DFQATT, CDR2 SNEGSKA (reference sequence). This CDR3 is 13 amino acids long. V gave up 6 bases and J gave up 3 bases; unmatched junction bases: 5. This CDR3 reads CSAERTGEETQYF. CDR3 sequence (DNA): TGCAGTGCCGAACGGACAGGGGAAGAGACCCAGTACTTC.

This clonotype was seen only a few times. The J gene is TRBJ1-1, the V gene TRBV20-1; 7 bases align to TRBD1. Per germline, CDR1 DFQATT and CDR2 SNEGSKA (reference sequence). This CDR3 is 12 amino acids long. The junction had 4 bases not matched to a gene; V was cut back by 3 bases and J by 6 bases. The CDR3 sequence: CSARARGAEAFF. DNA of the CDR3: TGCAGTGCTAGGGCCAGGGGGGCTGAAGCTTTCTTT.

This clonotype was seen a handful of times. This chain uses TRBV6-2 or TRBV6-3 with TRBJ1-1, with D uncertain. Germline CDR1 and CDR2: MNHEY and SVGEGT. The CDR3 is made up of 15 amino acids. The V gene lost 5 bases and the J gene lost 0 bases, with 13 bases spanning the gap. Written as DNA, the CDR3 is TGTGCCAGCAGTCCCCCGAGAGATATGAACACTGAAGCTTTCTTT. Amino acid sequence: CASSPPRDMNTEAFF.

The rearrangement joins TRBV29-1 to TRBJ2-5, with a possible D match to TRBD1 (6 bases). The germline V and J ends were trimmed by 7 bases and 5 bases, with 14 bases remaining between them. The CDR3 extends over 12 amino acids. CDR1 is SQVTM, CDR2 ANQGSEA, per germline. Here the CDR3 reads CSAGRQGETQYF. In DNA form, the CDR3 reads TGCAGCGCCGGTCGGCAGGGGGAGACCCAGTACTTC.

V and J are TRBV27 and TRBJ2-2, with TRBD2 matching over 9 bases. This CDR3 is built from 15 residues. Germline CDR1 is MNHEY and CDR2 is SMNVEV (reference sequence). With 6 bases clipped from V and 5 bases from J, the junction kept 7 bases outside the gene matches. DNA of the CDR3: TGTGCCAGCAGCGAGCTAGCGGGGCCGACCGGGGAGCTGTTTTTT. The encoded protein is CASSELAGPTGELFF.

This chain uses TRBV6-5 with TRBJ1-6, with TRBD1 matching over 7 bases. The V gene's germline CDR1 is MNHEY and CDR2 SVGAGI. The CDR3 consists of 15 residues. V lost 4 bases and J lost 9; bases outside the gene matches: 9. CDR3 region: CASSFTGTVTSPLHF. CDR3 bases: TGTGCCAGCAGTTTCACCGGGACAGTGACTTCACCCCTCCACTTT.

The chain is built from TRBV5-1 and TRBJ2-7; 11 bases are a match to TRBD2. Germline V CDR1 and CDR2: SGHRS, YFSETQ. There are 17 residues in the CDR3. V lost 0 bases to trimming and J lost 2 bases; unmatched junction nucleotides: 7. CDR3 coding DNA: TGCGCCAGCAGCTTGGGAACTCAGGGACTAGCGGCCTACGAGCAGTACTTC. Translation: CASSLGTQGLAAYEQYF.

This clonotype was seen only a few times. This chain links TRBV20-1 with TRBJ2-3, with 7 bases identical to TRBD2. The V gene's germline CDR1 is DFQATT and CDR2 SNEGSKA (reference sequence). V trimming: 5 bases; J trimming: 9 bases; junction bases outside the gene matches: 14. The CDR3 is 14 residues long. Here the CDR3 DNA reads TGCAGTGCTGGAAGACCCGGCGGGAGTGTAACGCAGTATTTT. Its protein is CSAGRPGGSVTQYF.

The chain recombines TRBV12-3 or TRBV12-4 with TRBJ1-6, with TRBD1 as a possible D gene (5 bases). The CDR3 consists of 14 residues. Trimming removed 7 bases at V and 10 bases at J, with 17 bases between. CDR3 loop: CASTTKGESSPLHF. In DNA, the CDR3 is TGTGCCAGCACCACCAAAGGGGAGAGCTCACCCCTCCACTTT.

The sample holds one count of this clonotype. This chain connects TRBV12-3 or TRBV12-4 to TRBJ1-2; TRBD1 matches at 7 bases. V lost 3 bases, J lost 8 bases, and 3 bases stayed unmatched. The CDR3 runs to 12 residues. The CDR3 region is CASSFRQGGYTF. The CDR3 DNA reads as TGTGCCAGCAGTTTTCGACAGGGAGGCTACACCTTC.

The chain joins TRBV7-8 to TRBJ1-1; D is ambiguous. The CDR3 is 11 amino acids. The germline V gene encodes CDR1 SGHVS and CDR2 FQNEAQ. Trimming removed 7 bases from V and 1 base from J, with 4 bases in between. The CDR3: CASTSNTEAFF. The CDR3 bases are TGTGCCAGCACTTCGAACACTGAAGCTTTCTTT.